This T cell receptor beta chain is from a study of blood T cell repertoires in COVID-19. Method: immunoSEQ multiplex PCR; TCRdb's copy keeps in-frame clones and lacks some. This sample has roughly 240,000 clones, with 83% found just once. Grouping used clinical history reported by participants in a survey and questionnaire. The CDR3 contains 17 residues. The V end lost 5 bases, the J end lost 4 bases, and 24 bases lay between the germline ends. Germline assignment: CDR1 SGHTA and CDR2 FQGNSA. The sample consisted of PBMCs or T cells enriched from blood (not recorded which). The rearrangement links TRBV7-2 to TRBJ2-7; a possible D gene is TRBD1 (6 bases). The sequence was collected from a woman aged 40 to 55 who had been exposed to COVID-19. CDR3 protein: CASSPGVANRVGYEQYF. As DNA, the CDR3 is TGTGCCAGCAGCCCCGGGGTCGCGAACAGGGTGGGATACGAGCAGTACTTC. The whole variable domain, remainder taken from reference TRBV7-2 and TRBJ2-7, is GAGVSQSPSNKVTEKGKDVELRCDPISGHTALYWYRQSLGQGLEFLIYFQGNSAPDKSGLPSDRFSAERTGGSVSTLTIQRTQQEDSAVYLCASSPGVANRVGYEQYFGPGTRLTVT.